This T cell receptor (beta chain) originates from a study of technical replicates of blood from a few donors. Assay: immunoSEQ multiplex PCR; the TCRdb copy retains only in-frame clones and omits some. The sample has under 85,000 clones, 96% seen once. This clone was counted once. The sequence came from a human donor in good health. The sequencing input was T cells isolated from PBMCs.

The DNA for the CDR3 is TGTGCCAGCAGTGAGGGGCTTCCCTTCGACGTAATCTACGAGCAGTACTTC. Residues: CASSEGLPFDVIYEQYF. The V and J genes are TRBV25-1 and TRBJ2-7; TRBD1 is a possible D gene (5 bases). There are 17 residues in the CDR3. Looked up from germline, CDR1 is MGHDK and CDR2 is SYGVNS. V lost 3 bases, J lost 3 bases, and 21 bases lay in between.